This T cell receptor (beta chain) is drawn from a study of Graves' ophthalmopathy and Graves' hyperthyroidism. Many counts were recorded for this clonotype. The CDR3 runs to 14 residues. Trimming stripped 2 bases from V and 1 base from J, with 8 bases between. Germline assignment: CDR1 MNHEY and CDR2 SVGEGT. Scientists amplified the TCR beta CDR3 regions from RNA transcripts. A first-round RT-PCR used HTBI primers, followed by a second-round multiplex PCR. One entry per CDR3 protein results from TCRdb running MiXCR on the multiplex PCR reads. The sample contains about 400,000 distinct CDR3 sequences, around 17% of which appear only once.

The source material was peripheral blood. The V gene is TRBV6-2 or TRBV6-3, the J gene TRBJ1-1, with no clear D. This TCR derives from a woman between 18 and 29 years old with Graves' ophthalmopathy. CDR3 residues: CASSYHSPNTEAFF. CDR3 sequence (DNA): TGTGCCAGCAGTTACCACAGCCCGAACACTGAAGCTTTCTTT.